A single sample is the source of the 30 T cell receptor beta chains below, sequenced in a study of shared clonotypes between healthy human individuals. Produced via immunoSEQ multiplex PCR; TCRdb's table is partial and in-frame only. The sample lists 780,000 or so clones, over 55% occurring once. Sequencing input: memory CD4+ T cells sorted from blood. Subset in this sample: CD45RA-negative fraction. These receptors all come from a woman between 25 and 40 years old in good health.

The chain recombines TRBV18 with TRBJ2-4; 14 bases line up with TRBD2. This CDR3 comprises 18 residues. The V gene end was trimmed by 0 bases and the J gene end by 4 bases; junction bases not matched to a gene: 5. Germline CDR1 reads KGHSH; CDR2 reads LQKENI. CDR3 DNA sequence: TGTGCCAGCTCACCACCGGGACTAGCGGGAGCTGGGAAAAACATTCAGTACTTC. Translating it yields CASSPPGLAGAGKNIQYF.

J is TRBJ1-4 and V is TRBV7-9; 8 positions agree with TRBD1. V shed 0 bases, J shed 8 bases, and the junction held 11 bases outside the gene matches. The germline V gene encodes CDR1 SEHNR and CDR2 FQNEAQ (reference sequence). The CDR3 has 17 residues. CDR3 nucleotide sequence: TGTGCCAGCAGCTTAGCCCCTGGACAGGGTGTAAAGGAAAAACTGTTTTTT. Translating it yields CASSLAPGQGVKEKLFF.

V is TRBV5-4 and J is TRBJ2-6; D gene unclear. This CDR3 has 15 amino acids. V lost 6 bases and J lost 0, with 10 bases in between. CDR1 is SGHNT and CDR2 is YYREEE in the germline V gene (reference sequence). The CDR3 DNA reads as TGTGCCAGCAACCCCGGTACCTCTGGGGCCAACGTCCTGACTTTC. Its translation is CASNPGTSGANVLTF.

The rearrangement links TRBV6-7 to TRBJ1-4; maybe TRBD1 (6 bases). TRBV6-7 carries the ORF label, with uncertain function. V was cut by 2 bases and J by 6 bases, with 16 bases left in between. The CDR3 spans 16 residues. The CDR3 bases are TGTGCCAGCAGTTACCCCGAGGGGGGGTTCGATGAAAAACTGTTTTTT. Amino acid sequence: CASSYPEGGFDEKLFF.

The chain couples TRBV7-3 to TRBJ2-1, with a tentative D call TRBD2 (5 bases). This CDR3 is 14 amino acids long. The germline gives CDR1 SGHTA, CDR2 FQGTGA. The germline V and J ends were trimmed by 5 bases and 8 bases, with 16 bases remaining between them. CDR3 residues: CASSPRAQADEQFF. CDR3 nucleotides: TGTGCCAGCAGCCCGAGGGCTCAAGCGGATGAGCAGTTCTTC. The complete variable domain, with remaining parts taken from reference TRBV7-3 and TRBJ2-1, reads GAGVSQTPSNKVTEKGKYVELRCDPISGHTALYWYRQSLGQGPEFLIYFQGTGAADDSGLPNDRFFAVRPEGSVSTLKIQRTERGDSAVYLCASSPRAQADEQFFGPGTRLTVL.

There are a few counts of this clone. Given a much more abundant clone one base away, this may be a read error. The identical CDR3 is also encoded by other nucleotide sequences in the sample. V is TRBV5-1 and J is TRBJ2-1; 10 positions match TRBD2. CDR1 is SGHRS, CDR2 YFSETQ, per germline. This CDR3 spans 15 amino acids. Trimming took 1 base from V and 3 from J; bases not matched to a gene: 1. The CDR3 loop is CASSLSSGGYNEQFF. The CDR3 DNA sequence: TGCGCCAGCAGCTTGTCTAGCGGGGGCTACAATGAGCAGTTCTTC.

The V and J genes are TRBV4-1 and TRBJ1-3; D is possibly TRBD1 (6 bases). The CDR3 spans 18 residues. Trimming took off 0 bases at V and 2 bases at J, with 17 bases between the two ends. Germline V gene data show CDR1 as MGHRA and CDR2 as YSYEKL. As DNA, the CDR3 is TGCGCCAGCAGCCAAGATTGGGCATCGAGGACAGCTGGAAACACCATATATTTT. This sequence encodes CASSQDWASRTAGNTIYF.

As regards this clone: Other DNA sequences in the same sample also yield this CDR3. This chain joins TRBV15 and TRBJ2-1; D gene uncertain. Germline CDR1 is LNHNV and CDR2 is YYDKDF (reference sequence). V lost 0 bases, J lost 0 bases, and 12 bases lay in between. This CDR3 spans 17 amino acids. CDR3 DNA sequence: TGTGCCACCAGCAGAGATCTGCCCGGCAGCTCCTACAATGAGCAGTTCTTC. Protein product: CATSRDLPGSSYNEQFF.

V and J are TRBV28 and TRBJ2-1, with D possibly TRBD2 on 7 matching bases. Germline values: CDR1 MDHEN, CDR2 SYDVKM. CDR3 length: 16 amino acids. V dropped 4 bases and J dropped 5 bases, with 18 bases sitting between them. CDR3 sequence: CASSSAGAVRNNEQFF. CDR3 sequence (DNA): TGTGCCAGCAGTTCGGCGGGGGCAGTGCGAAACAATGAGCAGTTCTTC.

This clone was counted a few times. Distinct nucleotide sequences in the sample also encode this CDR3. The V call is TRBV30, the J call TRBJ2-1; either TRBD1 or TRBD2 may supply D (6 bases each). This CDR3 comprises 12 residues. V was shortened by 0 bases and J by 10 bases, with 10 bases between the two germline ends. In germline, CDR1 is GTSNPN, CDR2 SVGIG (reference sequence). The CDR3 loop reads CAWSVRGREQFF. The CDR3 nucleotides read TGTGCCTGGAGTGTAAGGGGGAGGGAGCAGTTCTTC.

This clone has only one observation. J is TRBJ2-6 and V is TRBV15; no firm D call. The germline V gene has CDR1 LNHNV and CDR2 YYDKDF (reference sequence). Trimming took 1 base from V and 0 from J, leaving 10 bases between them. This CDR3 contains 17 residues. CDR3 in DNA: TGTGCCACCAGCAGAGTCCCCGAAGGCTCTGGGGCCAACGTCCTGACTTTC. It encodes CATSRVPEGSGANVLTF.

The rearrangement links TRBV11-2 to TRBJ2-2; the D is unclear. The V gene's germline CDR1 is SGHAT and CDR2 FQNNGV. V was pared by 2 bases and J by 6 bases, with 16 bases between. The CDR3 is 16 residues long. CDR3 nucleotides: TGTGCCAGCAGCTTATCCAGTGGCTCCATCCCCGGGGAGCTGTTTTTT. It encodes CASSLSSGSIPGELFF.

This clone was recorded at least ten times. This chain joins TRBV15 and TRBJ2-5, with 7 bases that match TRBD1. The DNA end is a closer match to TRBJ2-7, so the J assignment may be wrong. The germline V gene has CDR1 LNHNV and CDR2 YYDKDF (reference sequence). The CDR3 sequence is 14 residues long. The CDR3, as DNA: TGTGCCACCAGCAGGATAAACAGGGGCGGCGAGCAGTACTTC. The encoded protein is CATSRINRGGEQYF.

CDR3 in amino acids: CASKGGQGRYEQYF. The CDR3 DNA reads as TGTGCCAGCAAAGGGGGACAGGGCCGATACGAGCAGTACTTC. This chain uses TRBV28 with TRBJ2-7; 9 bases line up with TRBD1. The trim removed 7 bases at V and 4 bases at J, leaving 8 bases unmatched. CDR3 length equals 14 residues. Germline V gene data show CDR1 as MDHEN and CDR2 as SYDVKM.

The V call is TRBV6-5, the J call TRBJ1-5; a weak D match, TRBD1 (6 bases). Deletions cut 5 bases from V and 4 bases from J, with 9 bases between. The CDR3 sequence is 13 residues long. The germline CDR1 and CDR2 sequences are MNHEY and SVGAGI. CDR3: CASSQQGNQPQHF. The CDR3 DNA reads TGTGCCAGCAGTCAACAGGGTAATCAGCCCCAGCATTTT.

The gene calls are TRBV5-4 and TRBJ2-7; TRBD2 matches 8 bases. The CDR3 loop spans 14 amino acids. Losses at the gene ends were 7 bases for V and 0 bases for J; bases not matched to a gene: 6. Germline CDR1 and CDR2: SGHNT and YYREEE (reference sequence). Here the CDR3 reads CASARGGSSYEQYF. The CDR3 DNA sequence: TGTGCCAGCGCCCGGGGGGGATCCTCCTACGAGCAGTACTTC.

The chain links TRBV6-1 to TRBJ2-2; a weak D match, TRBD1 (6 bases). This CDR3 region has 14 residues. V was trimmed by 4 bases and J by 3 bases, leaving 9 bases between them. The germline gives CDR1 MNHNS, CDR2 SASEGT. The CDR3 spells CASSGGQHTGELFF. In DNA, the CDR3 is TGTGCCAGCAGTGGCGGACAGCACACCGGGGAGCTGTTTTTT.

This clone was recorded a few times. CDR3 nucleotide sequence: TGTGCCAGTTCTGACAGTGCGAACACTGAAGCTTTCTTT. Encoded protein: CASSDSANTEAFF. The chain links TRBV19 to TRBJ1-1, with a weak D call TRBD1 (5 bases). This CDR3 has 13 residues. The germline V gene has CDR1 LNHDA and CDR2 SQIVND (reference sequence). Trimming cost V 8 bases and J 1 base, with 11 bases left between them.

This clone appeared a single time. The J gene is TRBJ2-7, the V gene TRBV5-1, with D possibly TRBD1 on 6 matching bases. Between the trimmed V and J ends, which lost 4 bases and 5 bases, there was a span of 16 bases. CDR3 size: 14 residues. Germline V gene lookup returns CDR1 SGHRS and CDR2 YFSETQ. The CDR3, as DNA: TGCGCCAGCAGCCCCTGGACAGATAATGACGAGCAGTACTTC. Amino acids: CASSPWTDNDEQYF.

The V call is TRBV28, the J call TRBJ1-4; 7 bases agree with TRBD1. The germline V gene has CDR1 MDHEN and CDR2 SYDVKM. CDR3 length: 18 amino acids. The junction had 19 bases not matched to a gene; V was cut back by 3 bases and J by 9 bases. For the CDR3, the DNA is TGTGCCAGCAGTTTTTCGGGCAGGGGGACTGTAGAGGCGAAAAAACTGTTTTTT. Protein: CASSFSGRGTVEAKKLFF. The whole variable domain, filled in from reference TRBV28 and TRBJ1-4, reads DVKVTQSSRYLVKRTGEKVFLECVQDMDHENMFWYRQDPGLGLRLIYFSYDVKMKEKGDIPEGYSVSREKKERFSLILESASTNQTSMYLCASSFSGRGTVEAKKLFFGSGTQLSVL.

A word on this clone: Other DNA sequences from this sample encode an identical CDR3 as well. J is TRBJ1-5 and V is TRBV6-6, with D unclear. The V and J ends lost 3 bases and 0 bases respectively, with 9 bases between them. Germline CDR1 MNHNY, CDR2 SVGAGI (reference sequence). This CDR3 is 15 amino acids long. CDR3 in DNA: TGTGCCAGCAGTTATCGCGACGGTAGCAATCAGCCCCAGCATTTT. Its translation: CASSYRDGSNQPQHF.

The chain combines TRBV18 with TRBJ2-7, with D possibly called TRBD1 or TRBD2 (5 bases each). In germline, CDR1 is KGHSH, CDR2 LQKENI. This CDR3 spans 14 amino acids. With 6 bases removed from V and 2 bases from J, the gap between germline ends came to 14 bases. CDR3 region: CASSLGTEAYEQYF. CDR3 DNA sequence: TGTGCCAGCTCTCTCGGGACCGAAGCCTACGAGCAGTACTTC.

This clone has only a few counts. The chain is built from TRBV28 and TRBJ1-2; D is unclear. The CDR3 is 15 residues long. Per germline, CDR1 MDHEN and CDR2 SYDVKM. V lost 2 bases and J 4 bases, leaving 14 bases between the germline ends. This CDR3 reads CASSLGGGSIYGYTF. CDR3 sequence (DNA): TGTGCCAGCAGTTTAGGTGGAGGGAGCATCTATGGCTACACCTTC.

The chain couples TRBV7-3 to TRBJ2-4; 8 bases agree with TRBD1. Germline CDR1 SGHTA, CDR2 FQGTGA. The CDR3 totals 14 residues. V shed 5 bases and J 6 bases; nucleotides not matched to a gene: 6. CDR3 region: CASSDPGQGNIQYF. CDR3 nucleotide sequence: TGTGCCAGCAGCGATCCAGGACAGGGAAACATTCAGTACTTC.

This clone appeared a few times. V and J are TRBV7-9 and TRBJ2-1, with D possibly matching TRBD2 (5 bases). V was cut by 2 bases and J by 2 bases, with 7 bases left in between. The CDR3 runs 14 residues. Germline values: CDR1 SEHNR, CDR2 FQNEAQ (reference sequence). CDR3 DNA sequence: TGTGCCAGCAGCTTAACCGGGACCTACAATGAGCAGTTCTTC. Its translation: CASSLTGTYNEQFF.

This rearrangement joins TRBV6-1 to TRBJ1-3; D not certain. Germline lookup yields CDR1 MNHNS and CDR2 SASEGT. This CDR3 has 14 residues. Trimming stripped 3 bases from V and 5 bases from J, with 11 bases between. The CDR3 nucleotides are TGTGCCAGCAGTGATTTTCCTACAAGAAACACCATATATTTT. It translates to CASSDFPTRNTIYF.

This clone was observed a handful of times. Other nucleotide sequences in the sample specify the same CDR3. The V and J genes are TRBV5-8 and TRBJ1-1, with D perhaps TRBD1 (5 bases). Germline CDR1 reads SGHTS; CDR2 reads YDEGEE. The CDR3 has 13 residues. The V and J ends lost 2 bases and 6 bases respectively, with 11 bases between them. The CDR3 DNA reads TGTGCCAGCAGCTTAGGGCAGGGCCCTGAAGCTTTCTTT. Encoded protein: CASSLGQGPEAFF. The complete variable domain, with remaining parts taken from reference TRBV5-8 and TRBJ1-1, reads EAGVTQSPTHLIKTRGQQATLRCSPISGHTSVYWYQQALGLGLQFLLWYDEGEERNRGNFPPRFSGRQFPNYSSELNVNALELEDSALYLCASSLGQGPEAFFGQGTRLTVV.

This clone was detected a few times. The V call is TRBV7-9, the J call TRBJ2-7; 8 bases match TRBD2. V lost 5 bases to trimming and J lost 5 bases; unmatched junction nucleotides: 11. CDR3 length: 15 amino acids. Germline V gene lookup returns CDR1 SEHNR and CDR2 FQNEAQ (reference sequence). CDR3 coding DNA: TGTGCCAGCAGCGACACGGGACTAGTCATGAACGAGCAGTACTTC. Translation: CASSDTGLVMNEQYF.

V gene TRBV6-4 combines with J gene TRBJ2-1; possible D gene TRBD2, 6 bases. V gave up 8 bases and J gave up 2 bases, with 13 bases separating them. CDR1 MRHNA and CDR2 SNTAGT come from the germline V gene. This CDR3 has 14 residues. The CDR3 sequence is CASSARGAYNEQFF. The CDR3 DNA sequence: TGTGCCAGCTCCGCCCGCGGGGCCTACAATGAGCAGTTCTTC.

This clone occurred a few times. V and J are TRBV27 and TRBJ2-2; 8 bases are a match to TRBD1. Germline lookup yields CDR1 MNHEY and CDR2 SMNVEV (reference sequence). After removal of 6 bases from V and 6 bases from J, the junction contained 6 bases not matched to a gene. This CDR3 comprises 14 residues. CDR3: CASRLWTGPGELFF. DNA for the CDR3: TGTGCCAGCAGACTCTGGACAGGGCCCGGGGAGCTGTTTTTT.